The sample holds a few counts of the clone carrying this T cell receptor (beta chain). They isolated at least 7 million PBMCs from each sample. The CDR3 extends over 14 amino acids. V was clipped by 6 bases and J by 4 bases; unmatched bases: 0. Per the germline V gene, CDR1 is MNHEY and CDR2 is SVGAGI. This sample was included in a study of blood T cells in healthy people across ages. Through a sample-barcoded 5' primer and a J-beta primer mix, a second PCR was run for roughly 7 to 12 cycles. Samples each returned at least 2.5 million CDR3-containing paired-end reads. TCRdb reprocessed the 5' RACE reads with MiXCR, giving one entry per CDR3 protein. The sample contains about 1,400,000 distinct CDR3 sequences, about 43% of which appear only once.

The receptor comes from a woman aged 18-30 years in good health. The chain employs TRBV6-5 and TRBJ2-5; 15 nucleotides match TRBD2. The sample comprised blood. For the CDR3, the DNA is TGTGCCAGCAGGGGACTAGCGGGAGGAGAGACCCAGTACTTC. This gives the protein CASRGLAGGETQYF.